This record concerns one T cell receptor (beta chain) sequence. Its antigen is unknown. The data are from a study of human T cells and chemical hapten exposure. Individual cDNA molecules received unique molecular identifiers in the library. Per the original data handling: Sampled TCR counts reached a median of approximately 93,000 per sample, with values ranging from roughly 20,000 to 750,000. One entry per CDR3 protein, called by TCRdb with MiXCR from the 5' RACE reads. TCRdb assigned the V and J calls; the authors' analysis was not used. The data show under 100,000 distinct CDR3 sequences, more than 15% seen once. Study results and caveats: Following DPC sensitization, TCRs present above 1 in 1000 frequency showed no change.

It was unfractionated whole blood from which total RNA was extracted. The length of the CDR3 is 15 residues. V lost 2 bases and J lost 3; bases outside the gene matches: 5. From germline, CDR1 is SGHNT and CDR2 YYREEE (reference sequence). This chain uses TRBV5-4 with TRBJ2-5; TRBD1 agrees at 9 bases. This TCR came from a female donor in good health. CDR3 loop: CASSFSRTGEETQYF. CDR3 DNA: TGTGCCAGCAGCTTTTCCAGGACAGGGGAAGAGACCCAGTACTTC.